The 10 T cell receptor beta chains below come from one sample, sequenced in a study of blood T cell repertoires in COVID-19. Method: immunoSEQ multiplex PCR; TCRdb's copy keeps in-frame clones and lacks some. The sample comprises some 300,000 clones, around 90% of which are singletons, and around 4.3% rests with the top ten. Input material: PBMCs or T cells enriched from blood (not recorded which). The receptors come from a young woman with acute COVID-19.

This chain uses TRBV20-1 with TRBJ2-5; 10 positions match TRBD2. The V gene's germline CDR1 is DFQATT and CDR2 SNEGSKA (reference sequence). V was pared by 3 bases and J by 7 bases, with 20 bases of the junction left unmatched. The CDR3 extends over 18 amino acids. CDR3 in DNA: TGCAGTGCTAGTAGTGCGACGGGGCTAGCGGGAGTAAGGGGGACCCAGTACTTC. Its translation: CSASSATGLAGVRGTQYF.

This clone has just a few counts. The gene calls are TRBV6-6 and TRBJ1-1, with TRBD1 as a possible D gene (5 bases). In germline, CDR1 is MNHNY, CDR2 SVGAGI (reference sequence). Trimming shortened V by 6 bases and J by 0 bases, and 29 bases separated the two germline ends. There are 20 residues in the CDR3. CDR3 coding DNA: TGTGCCAGCAGCAACGTGAGGTTCTACCGGCCGGGGGTCATGAACACTGAAGCTTTCTTT. Translated: CASSNVRFYRPGVMNTEAFF.

V is TRBV27 and J is TRBJ1-1; D call uncertain. V gave up 2 bases and J gave up 3 bases, with 7 bases separating them. CDR1 MNHEY and CDR2 SMNVEV come from the germline V gene (reference sequence). The CDR3 spans 13 residues. The CDR3 loop reads CASSLAGDTEAFF. The CDR3 region has the DNA TGTGCCAGCAGTTTAGCGGGTGACACTGAAGCTTTCTTT.

V gene TRBV19 combines with J gene TRBJ2-3; TRBD2 matches 14 bases. This CDR3 region has 17 residues. J gave up 6 bases and V 4 bases, and 9 bases lay outside the gene matches. CDR1 is LNHDA, CDR2 SQIVND, per germline (reference sequence). CDR3 loop: CASSTRTSGRRGDTQYF. The CDR3 DNA follows: TGTGCCAGTAGTACCCGGACTAGCGGGAGGCGTGGCGATACGCAGTATTTT.

The chain recombines TRBV27 with TRBJ1-1, with TRBD1 matching 7 bases. Germline V lookup: CDR1 MNHEY, CDR2 SMNVEV (reference sequence). The CDR3 has 15 residues. The junction had 15 bases not matched to a gene; V was cut back by 5 bases and J by 9 bases. The CDR3 is CASSLTGLGPVKAFF. In DNA form, the CDR3 reads TGTGCCAGCAGTCTGACAGGGTTGGGTCCTGTGAAAGCTTTCTTT.

The V and J genes are TRBV6-5 and TRBJ2-7; the D gene is possibly TRBD1 (6 bases). The germline gives CDR1 MNHEY, CDR2 SVGAGI. Deletions cut 5 bases from V and 2 bases from J, with 13 bases between. The CDR3 is 14 amino acids. The CDR3 DNA is TGTGCCAGCAGTCGGACAGTAGAAACCTACGAGCAGTACTTC. Residues: CASSRTVETYEQYF.

The rearrangement links TRBV7-8 to TRBJ1-5; TRBD1 matches 10 bases. The trim removed 5 bases at V and 6 bases at J, leaving 22 bases unmatched. CDR3 length: 20 residues. Germline CDR1 and CDR2: SGHVS and FQNEAQ. The CDR3 DNA reads TGTGCCAGCAGCCCTCACAGGCCCCCGACAGGGGGCCCGTCGGGTCAGCCCCAGCATTTT. It translates to CASSPHRPPTGGPSGQPQHF.

In regard to this clone: Different DNA sequences within this sample yield the same CDR3. DNA for the CDR3: TGTGCCAGCAGTCCTGGGACAGCAAATGAAAAACTGTTTTTT. Protein sequence: CASSPGTANEKLFF. This chain uses TRBV28 with TRBJ1-4; 7 bases align to TRBD1. The CDR3 spans 14 residues. The germline V gene has CDR1 MDHEN and CDR2 SYDVKM. V was clipped by 5 bases and J by 5 bases; unmatched bases: 5.

On this clone itself: A junction boundary mismatches the germline segment, possibly from a read error. V and J are TRBV28 and TRBJ1-3; D call uncertain. The CDR3 is made up of 14 amino acids. Germline V gene data show CDR1 as MDHEN and CDR2 as SYDVKM. CDR3 protein: CASSVVDSGNTIYF. The CDR3 DNA follows: TGTGCCAGCAGTGTGGTGGACTCTGGCAACACCATATATTTT.

This chain links TRBV5-1 with TRBJ2-1, with TRBD2 identical over 9 bases. Germline V CDR1 and CDR2: SGHRS, YFSETQ. The J segment lost 6 bases and the V segment lost 4 bases, leaving 14 bases of the junction unmatched. The CDR3 spans 17 residues. CDR3 bases: TGCGCCAGCAGCCCACGTCGGGCGGGAGGGCCCGTCAATGAGCAGTTCTTC. Residues: CASSPRRAGGPVNEQFF.